This T cell receptor (beta chain) comes out of a study of blood T cell repertoires in COVID-19. Overall study: Samples taken during acute and convalescent COVID-19 were collected in the United States, Italy and Spain.

Germline trimming cut 2 bases from V and 4 bases from J; bases unmatched to any gene: 17. Germline V CDR1 and CDR2: LGHDT, YNNKEL (reference sequence). The CDR3 has 20 amino acids. Per the original data handling: Amplified reference gene primers provided the basis for estimating nucleated cell counts. Libraries were prepared by immunoSEQ multiplex PCR; TCRdb keeps only in-frame clonotypes and omits some of them. That table supplies the V and J calls and clone size; D and trimming were determined from the DNA. This table has about 200,000 clones, around 90% appearing once. The chain carries TRBV3-1 (or the pseudogene TRBV3-2) and TRBJ2-1; TRBD2 matches at 10 bases. The source of this sequence is a man aged 45-60 years with acute or convalescent COVID-19. The sample comprised peripheral blood. The CDR3 coding sequence is TGTGCCAGCAGCCAATTTTGGGTCGGGACGAGCGGGAGGGCTTACAATGAGCAGTTCTTC. It yields the protein CASSQFWVGTSGRAYNEQFF.